This TCR beta chain emerged from a study of T cell repertoires in cytomegalovirus infection. For the study at large: Public TCR beta signatures were indicative of both CMV infection and a matching HLA type.

The CDR3 contains 17 residues. Looked up from germline, CDR1 is SGHRS and CDR2 is YFSETQ. Deletions cut 0 bases from V and 0 bases from J, with 12 bases between. Details on this clonotype: What it binds is unknown.

TCRdb reanalysed the reads using MiXCR and keeps one entry per CDR3 protein. The table shows about 310,000 distinct CDR3 sequences, with roughly 15% occurring only once. Regarding the study as a whole: Frequencies of public TCR beta families were cumulated, and this identified carriers of CMV plus the relevant HLA. Predominance within the ex vivo response was attributable to HLA-C-restricted CMV-specific TCR beta clonotypes.

The chain joins TRBV5-1 to TRBJ2-2, with D possibly being TRBD1 or TRBD2 (5 bases each). The sequence derives from a human donor in good health (CMV status not recorded). Some clones in this sample may be carry-over from other donors' samples. Specimen: PBMCs. Here the CDR3 reads CASSLAQGPTNTGELFF. CDR3 DNA sequence: TGCGCCAGCAGCTTGGCCCAGGGACCTACGAACACCGGGGAGCTGTTTTTT.